The source of this TCR beta chain is a study of T-cell memory formation after mild COVID-19. Comments on this clonotype: Its antigen is unknown.

Study conclusions and caveats: Later expanders leaned CD4+, whereas day 15 to 85 contracting clones were balanced CD4/CD8.

Each CDR3 protein gets one entry after TCRdb re-called the 5' RACE reads with MiXCR. This table holds 550,000 to 700,000 distinct CDR3 sequences, around a sixth found once. The material sequenced was PBMCs or a T cell subset sorted from them (not recorded which). The sequence came from an adult woman who had mild COVID-19 (a few samples of this study predate the infection). Cell type and time point are not known.

The CDR3 sequence: CASSLVWGRDGYTF. In DNA form, the CDR3 reads TGTGCCAGCAGTTTGGTTTGGGGGCGGGATGGCTACACCTTC. The chain links TRBV12-3 or TRBV12-4 to TRBJ1-2; the D gene is possibly TRBD1 (6 bases). This CDR3 is built from 14 residues. The V gene lost 3 bases and the J gene lost 6 bases, with 14 bases spanning the gap.